The 4 T cell receptor beta chains listed next were all sequenced from one sample in a study of shared clonotypes between healthy human individuals. Measured with immunoSEQ multiplex PCR; TCRdb has only the in-frame clones, and not every one. The sample has roughly 2 million clones, about 95% seen once; the top ten hold around 1.1%. The naive CD8 subset, CD45RO-negative cells positively selected for CCR7, excluded terminally differentiated effector memory CD45RA+ cells. The sequenced material came from naive CD8+ T cells sorted from blood. The receptors here all came from a man aged 18 to 35 in good health.

The rearrangement uses TRBV29-1 and TRBJ2-7; 11 bases agree with TRBD2. V was clipped by 4 bases and J by 3 bases; unmatched bases: 11. Germline V lookup: CDR1 SQVTM, CDR2 ANQGSEA. This CDR3 contains 16 residues. The CDR3 reads CSVVPRRLAGNYEQYF. In DNA, the CDR3 is TGCAGCGTTGTCCCGAGGAGACTAGCGGGAAACTACGAGCAGTACTTC.

The chain joins TRBV7-9 to TRBJ1-1, with D unresolved. Between the trimmed V and J ends, which lost 1 base and 1 base, there was a span of 10 bases. Germline assignment: CDR1 SEHNR and CDR2 FQNEAQ (reference sequence). The length of the CDR3 is 15 residues. This chain's CDR3 is CASSLGYGENTEAFF. CDR3 in DNA: TGTGCCAGCAGCTTAGGGTACGGTGAGAACACTGAAGCTTTCTTT.

The chain recombines TRBV7-9 with TRBJ1-6, with D perhaps TRBD1 (5 bases). CDR1 and CDR2 (germline): SEHNR, FQNEAQ (reference sequence). V lost 2 bases, J lost 4 bases, and 12 bases lay in between. This CDR3 region has 16 residues. The CDR3 nucleotides are TGTGCCAGCAGCTTATTTGACAGCGATTATAATTCACCCCTCCACTTT. Protein: CASSLFDSDYNSPLHF.

This clone appeared once. The V and J genes are TRBV7-9 and TRBJ1-4; 8 nucleotides line up with TRBD1. The CDR3 contains 18 residues. V shed 2 bases, J shed 1 base, and the junction held 9 bases outside the gene matches. CDR1 and CDR2 (germline): SEHNR, FQNEAQ (reference sequence). CDR3 in DNA: TGTGCCAGCAGCTTACCGGCAGGGGGCGACGGAACTAATGAAAAACTGTTTTTT. Translated: CASSLPAGGDGTNEKLFF. The full variable domain, with the rest looked up from reference TRBV7-9 and TRBJ1-4, is DTGVSQNPRHKITKRGQNVTFRCDPISEHNRLYWYRQTLGQGPEFLTYFQNEAQLEKSRLLSDRFSAERPKGSFSTLEIQRTEQGDSAMYLCASSLPAGGDGTNEKLFFGSGTQLSVL.